The entry below gives a single T cell receptor beta chain sequence along with its context. The sample comes from a study of blood T cell repertoires in COVID-19. Study in general: Material from acute and convalescent COVID-19 was sourced from the United States, Italy and Spain. PBMCs, B-cell-depleted T cells, or T cells provided the cDNA or gDNA that made up the material.

In the original analysis: Nucleated cell number was recorded as an estimate derived from reference gene primer amplification. The assay was immunoSEQ multiplex PCR, and TCRdb's table has in-frame clones only and misses some. The V and J calls and clone size are taken from that table; D and trimming were inferred from the DNA. Of about 140,000 clones in the sample, about 90% were seen once. The sequenced sample was peripheral blood. This clonotype was sampled from a man aged 55 to 70 with active or convalescent COVID-19.

Here the CDR3 DNA reads TGTGCCAGCAGCCAGATGGTAGACACTGAAGCTTTCTTT. Residues: CASSQMVDTEAFF. The gene calls are TRBV3-1 (or the pseudogene TRBV3-2) and TRBJ1-1; the D is unclear. Germline-derived CDR1 and CDR2 are LGHDT and YNNKEL (reference sequence). The CDR3 is 13 residues long. Trimming took 3 bases from V and 3 from J, leaving 8 bases between them.